These 14 T cell receptor beta chains originate from one sample sequenced in a study of cytomegalovirus exposure and HLA in healthy donors. In the PCR, 60 Vbeta and 13 Jbeta primers were used. Generated by immunoSEQ multiplex PCR, the TCRdb table keeps only in-frame clones and is missing some. The sample has hundreds of thousands of clones, approximately 70% seen once. Input material: PBMCs. Receptor source: a female donor in good health and CMV-seronegative.

The genes are TRBV6-1 and TRBJ2-5; no reliable D call. Matching the DNA end better, TRBJ2-7 makes the J call doubtful. Germline CDR1 MNHNS, CDR2 SASEGT. This CDR3 contains 12 residues. The CDR3 nucleotides are TGTGCCAGCAGTCCGCCCATCTACGAGCAGTACTTC. Translating it yields CASSPPIYEQYF.

The gene calls are TRBV10-3 and TRBJ1-2; 10 bases line up with TRBD1. The germline V gene has CDR1 ENHRY and CDR2 SYGVKD. Losses at the gene ends were 6 bases for V and 4 bases for J; bases not matched to a gene: 5. CDR3 length: 14 residues. The CDR3: CAIRSTGGTYGYTF. Written as DNA, the CDR3 is TGTGCCATCAGATCGACAGGGGGCACCTATGGCTACACCTTC.

The chain is built from TRBV13 and TRBJ2-7; 12 bases match TRBD2. The CDR3 has 16 amino acids. Germline V CDR1 and CDR2: PRHDT, FYEKMQ (reference sequence). With V trimmed by 4 bases and J by 3 bases, 7 bases remained unmatched. CDR3 sequence: CASSSQLAGGLYEQYF. The CDR3 bases are TGTGCCAGCAGCTCCCAACTAGCGGGAGGACTCTACGAGCAGTACTTC.

The chain links TRBV5-1 to TRBJ2-7, with TRBD2 matching 8 bases. This CDR3 has 15 residues. J was trimmed by 0 bases and V by 3 bases; bases with no gene match: 5. The germline CDR1 and CDR2 sequences are SGHRS and YFSETQ. CDR3 sequence: CASSSNGLASYEQYF. CDR3 in DNA: TGCGCCAGCAGCTCCAACGGACTAGCCTCCTACGAGCAGTACTTC.

The gene calls are TRBV2 and TRBJ1-4, with D maybe TRBD1 (5 bases). Per germline, CDR1 SNHLY and CDR2 FYNNEI. The CDR3 extends over 13 amino acids. The V and J ends lost 5 bases and 7 bases respectively, with 11 bases between them. The CDR3 spells CASSLQGGEKLFF. The CDR3 DNA follows: TGTGCCAGCAGTCTCCAGGGAGGTGAAAAACTGTTTTTT.

The chain has TRBV7-8 and TRBJ1-2; no clear D gene. The CDR3 is made up of 19 amino acids. The V end was cut by 1 base, the J end by 0 bases, with 21 bases between. The germline V gene encodes CDR1 SGHVS and CDR2 FQNEAQ. This CDR3 is CASSLVGRVFHSSNYGYTF. CDR3 in DNA: TGTGCCAGCAGCTTAGTTGGGAGGGTGTTCCACTCCTCTAACTATGGCTACACCTTC.

The chain has TRBV10-1 and TRBJ2-3, with 9 positions matching TRBD2. Per the germline V gene, CDR1 is WNHNN and CDR2 is SYGVQD (reference sequence). Losses at the gene ends were 6 bases for V and 3 bases for J; bases not matched to a gene: 13. The CDR3 runs to 17 residues. CDR3 DNA sequence: TGCGCCAGCAGCCCCCTCGGGGCTAGCGGGATGACAGATACGCAGTATTTT. Translated: CASSPLGASGMTDTQYF.

The gene calls are TRBV5-4 and TRBJ2-1; tentative D call: TRBD2 (6 bases). The CDR3 extends over 14 amino acids. Germline V gene lookup returns CDR1 SGHNT and CDR2 YYREEE (reference sequence). Trimming took 1 base from V and 7 from J, leaving 12 bases between them. CDR3 sequence: CASSLPGGGNEQFF. The CDR3 DNA sequence: TGTGCCAGCAGCTTGCCCGGTGGGGGGAATGAGCAGTTCTTC.

This clone was recorded a few times. The genes are TRBV10-1 and TRBJ2-1, with D perhaps TRBD2 (6 bases). Germline CDR1 WNHNN, CDR2 SYGVQD (reference sequence). CDR3 length: 13 amino acids. Trimming pared 4 bases from V and 5 bases from J, leaving 9 bases between. CDR3 in DNA: TGCGCCAGCAGTGCGCGGGGAGACAATGAGCAGTTCTTC. Its translation: CASSARGDNEQFF.

This clone was observed a single time. V and J are TRBV4-1 and TRBJ2-3, with 8 bases that match TRBD2. The J segment lost 5 bases and the V segment lost 2 bases, leaving 6 bases of the junction unmatched. CDR1 is MGHRA, CDR2 YSYEKL, per germline. The CDR3 length is 15 residues. In DNA form, the CDR3 reads TGCGCCAGCAGCCAACAGACTAGCGCACTAGATACGCAGTATTTT. This sequence encodes CASSQQTSALDTQYF.

The V gene is TRBV7-9, the J gene TRBJ1-1; 8 bases align to TRBD1. Germline CDR1 and CDR2: SEHNR and FQNEAQ (reference sequence). Trimming removed 0 bases from V and 8 bases from J; junction bases left unmatched: 2. The CDR3 length is 13 residues. The CDR3 protein is CASSLAWTGEAFF. The CDR3 coding sequence is TGTGCCAGCAGCTTAGCCTGGACAGGGGAAGCTTTCTTT.

The chain couples TRBV18 to TRBJ1-2; D is undetermined. Per germline, CDR1 KGHSH and CDR2 LQKENI. The V end was cut by 6 bases, the J end by 5 bases, with 7 bases between. This CDR3 spans 11 amino acids. CDR3: CASSRSYGYTF. The CDR3 region has the DNA TGTGCCAGCTCTCGTAGTTATGGCTACACCTTC.

V is TRBV4-1 and J is TRBJ2-5; no firm D call. The J call is in doubt because the DNA end fits TRBJ2-7 better. Germline V CDR1 and CDR2: MGHRA, YSYEKL. The CDR3 is made up of 13 amino acids. The CDR3 sequence: CASSEVFNYEQYF. The CDR3 DNA reads as TGCGCCAGCAGCGAAGTCTTTAATTACGAGCAGTACTTC.

The rearrangement uses TRBV28 and TRBJ2-2, with TRBD2 matching 8 bases. Germline V gives CDR1 MDHEN, CDR2 SYDVKM. V trimming: 5 bases; J trimming: 9 bases; junction bases outside the gene matches: 8. The length of the CDR3 is 14 residues. CDR3 region: CASSLPPGGRELFF. CDR3 coding DNA: TGTGCCAGCAGTCTACCCCCGGGGGGGAGGGAGCTGTTTTTT. Filled out from reference TRBV28 and TRBJ2-2, the complete variable domain reads DVKVTQSSRYLVKRTGEKVFLECVQDMDHENMFWYRQDPGLGLRLIYFSYDVKMKEKGDIPEGYSVSREKKERFSLILESASTNQTSMYLCASSLPPGGRELFFGEGSRLTVL.